This record covers a single TCR beta chain. The antigen remains undetermined. The data were obtained in a study of TIL therapy for anti-PD-1-resistant metastatic lung cancer. Study context: Tumors had a median PD-L1 proportion score of more than 5%. Points from the study as a whole: Treatment-naive, never-smoker and oncogene-addicted patients were overrepresented in this highly selected cohort.

This CDR3 region has 13 residues. The germline CDR1 and CDR2 sequences are SNHLY and FYNNEI. V was shortened by 8 bases and J by 7 bases, with 18 bases between the two germline ends. The time point denotes: pre-treatment sample, taken before nivolumab and TIL therapy. The tumor samples were excised metastases, mostly pleural nodules or supraclavicular lymph nodes. This was the immunoSEQ v3 assay. Libraries were sequenced to around 2 million read pairs (survey) or 5-6 million (deep). Some clones are missing from TCRdb's copy, which holds only in-frame ones; the method was immunoSEQ multiplex PCR. Altogether 12,000 or so clones are present, 50% to 75% being singletons, with the ten largest covering 7.4%.

The origin of this receptor is a person aged 25-85 years with non-small cell lung cancer. The rearrangement joins TRBV2 to TRBJ2-7; D is possibly TRBD1 (5 bases). The source was tumor tissue, collected at baseline. The chain's CDR3 is CASGSPAAGEQYF. The CDR3 bases are TGTGCCAGCGGGTCGCCGGCCGCAGGGGAGCAGTACTTC.